This T cell receptor (beta chain) stems from a study of T cell therapy after organ transplantation. Looking at the study overall: After therapy, patients were monitored for 25 to 35 weeks.

Regarding the study as a whole: Post-therapy CD8 clonality change correlated inversely with pretherapy clonality. Nonresponder repertoires showed strong pretherapy expansions, barely changing post-therapy.

As regards this clone: The target antigen is unknown.

The V end lost 9 bases, the J end lost 1 base, and 9 bases lay between the germline ends. CDR3 length: 12 amino acids. Germline assignment: CDR1 SNHLY and CDR2 FYNNEI. Using immunoSEQ multiplex PCR, the repertoire was profiled, and TCRdb retains in-frame clones only, with some absent. The table has around 50,000 clones, about 94% seen once. The chain is built from TRBV2 and TRBJ2-5, with a possible D match to TRBD1 (6 bases). The sample here was CD8+ T cells from blood, taken before autologous CMV-specific T cell therapy. The sequence derives from a human patient who had received a solid organ transplant and had CMV disease. Written as DNA, the CDR3 is TGTGCCAGAGGACAGTCCCAAGAGACCCAGTACTTC. It translates to CARGQSQETQYF.